This T cell receptor (beta chain) was captured in a study of blood T cells in healthy people across ages. A second PCR of about 6 to 11 cycles used a sample-barcoded 5' primer and a J-beta primer mix. A template-switch adaptor with 12 random nucleotides tagged each cDNA molecule. TCRdb re-called the 5' RACE reads through MiXCR, storing one row per CDR3 protein. The data hold around 620,000 distinct CDR3 sequences, with roughly 29% observed a single time. The V end lost 3 bases, the J end lost 5 bases, and 8 bases lay between the germline ends. The V gene's germline CDR1 is SGHNT and CDR2 YYREEE (reference sequence). The CDR3 is 12 amino acids. In this sample, this clonotype turned up a few times.

The sequence came from an older woman in good health. The chain combines TRBV5-4 with TRBJ2-5; unclear D gene. The sequenced sample was blood. CDR3 residues: CASSWRSETQYF. In DNA form, the CDR3 reads TGTGCCAGCAGCTGGAGAAGCGAGACCCAGTACTTC.